This passage covers 5 T cell receptor beta chains from one sample sequenced in a study of blood T cell repertoires in COVID-19. Clones were read by immunoSEQ multiplex PCR, and TCRdb kept only the in-frame ones, dropping some. The repertoire holds around 280,000 clones, with about 82% as singletons. The sequenced sample consisted of peripheral blood. The receptors were gathered from a woman between 45 and 60 years old with active or convalescent COVID-19.

The V and J genes are TRBV6-5 and TRBJ2-1; the D gene is possibly TRBD1 (5 bases). Germline V CDR1 and CDR2: MNHEY, SVGAGI. This CDR3 contains 14 residues. Trimming removed 6 bases from V and 10 bases from J, with 19 bases in between. The CDR3 nucleotides read TGTGCCAGCAGGGATAGGGGATGGGTACACGAGCAGTTCTTC. This codes for CASRDRGWVHEQFF.

The chain carries TRBV7-2 and TRBJ2-3; no definite D call. With 1 base removed from V and 5 bases from J, the gap between germline ends came to 10 bases. The CDR3 runs to 14 residues. Per germline, CDR1 SGHTA and CDR2 FQGNSA. The CDR3 coding sequence is TGTGCCAGCAGCTTAGATGGCCCTTTAGATACGCAGTATTTT. Translated: CASSLDGPLDTQYF.

In its sample, this clone was seen a few times. The chain's CDR3 is CASSSFAGTGTDYTF. CDR3 bases: TGTGCCAGCAGTTCGTTCGCCGGGACAGGGACAGACTACACCTTC. The chain carries TRBV28 and TRBJ1-2; 9 bases are shared with TRBD1. Trimming took 4 bases from V and 10 from J; bases not matched to a gene: 13. Looked up from germline, CDR1 is MDHEN and CDR2 is SYDVKM. The CDR3 runs to 15 residues.

The chain employs TRBV2 and TRBJ2-7; TRBD1 matches at 9 bases. Germline-derived CDR1 and CDR2 are SNHLY and FYNNEI. The CDR3 spans 14 residues. After removal of 4 bases from V and 2 bases from J, the junction contained 3 bases not matched to a gene. CDR3 bases: TGTGCCAGCAGTGGCTGGGACAGGGCCTACGAGCAGTACTTC. As protein: CASSGWDRAYEQYF.

The V and J genes are TRBV18 and TRBJ2-7, with 9 bases identical to TRBD1. J lost 4 bases, V lost 4 bases, and 5 bases had no gene match. The CDR3 loop spans 14 amino acids. The germline V gene has CDR1 KGHSH and CDR2 LQKENI. For the CDR3, the DNA is TGTGCCAGCTCACGGGACAGGGTTTTTTACGAGCAGTACTTC. Translating gives CASSRDRVFYEQYF.